The entry that follows covers one T cell receptor beta chain sequence. The data are from a study of blood T cell repertoires in COVID-19. V lost 2 bases, J lost 1 base, and 8 bases lay in between. CDR1 and CDR2 from the germline V gene are MNHEY and SVGAGI. The CDR3 has 15 residues. The method was immunoSEQ multiplex PCR; TCRdb's version includes in-frame clones alone and lacks a portion of them. Of 250,000 to 400,000 clones listed, approximately 88% are singletons. The chain employs TRBV6-5 and TRBJ2-2, with a tentative D call TRBD1 (5 bases). Sequenced sample: peripheral blood. The source of this sequence is a woman in her twenties or thirties with COVID-19, enrolled during active disease. The chain's CDR3 is CASSYNRLNTGELFF. DNA for the CDR3: TGTGCCAGCAGTTACAACAGGTTGAACACCGGGGAGCTGTTTTTT.